Detailed here is one T cell receptor beta chain. Its matching antigen is unknown. The data were taken from a study of radiotherapy plus CTLA-4 blockade in lung cancer. V was pared by 4 bases and J by 0 bases, with 19 bases between. The germline gives CDR1 MNHNS, CDR2 SASEGT. The CDR3 contains 17 residues. Findings and limits, study-wide: Blood-borne expansion of tumor-derived TCR clones followed radiotherapy plus ipilimumab. Interferon-beta, together with early blood T cell clone dynamics, reportedly best predicted response.

Sequencing was performed with immunoSEQ multiplex PCR; in TCRdb, only in-frame clones are kept and a portion is missing. The sample consists of approximately 30,000 clones, 70% to 90% of them appearing once. This chain connects TRBV6-1 to TRBJ2-7; perhaps TRBD1 as D (5 bases). The starting material was peripheral blood, obtained from a patient treated with radiotherapy plus ipilimumab. This receptor was obtained from a human donor with non-small cell lung cancer that progressed on radiotherapy plus ipilimumab. CDR3 DNA sequence: TGTGCCAGCAGTGTAAGGATTGACAGTCGACCCTCCTACGAGCAGTACTTC. This sequence encodes CASSVRIDSRPSYEQYF.